This paragraph reports one T cell receptor beta chain. Its antigen is unknown. The germline CDR1 and CDR2 sequences are SEHNR and FQNEAQ (reference sequence). This CDR3 spans 15 amino acids. Trimming removed 5 bases at V and 5 bases at J, with 18 bases between. The entry originates in a study of T-cell memory formation after mild COVID-19. Turning to the study itself: TCR clusters mostly belonged to single donors.

cDNA libraries for TCR alpha and TCR beta, carrying sample barcodes and UMIs, came from 5'RACE with constant-segment primers. Using its own MiXCR run on the 5' RACE reads, TCRdb lists one record per CDR3 protein. The sample yields 550,000 to 700,000 distinct CDR3 sequences, about a sixth seen once. Findings and caveats of the study: Memory cells collected pre-infection included some clones that later responded, suggesting cross-reactive memory joined. Researchers report contracting CD4+ clones mostly in CM and EM, with CD8+ clones in EMRA.

V gene TRBV7-9 combines with J gene TRBJ2-5; D uncertain. The source is an adult woman who had mild COVID-19 (a few samples of this study predate the infection). Cell type and time point are not known. Sequences were obtained from PBMCs or a T cell subset sorted from them (not recorded which). CDR3 protein: CASSHPRGKAETQYF. Here the CDR3 DNA reads TGTGCCAGCAGCCACCCCCGCGGAAAGGCGGAGACCCAGTACTTC. The variable domain in full, completed from reference TRBV7-9 and TRBJ2-5, reads DTGVSQNPRHKITKRGQNVTFRCDPISEHNRLYWYRQTLGQGPEFLTYFQNEAQLEKSRLLSDRFSAERPKGSFSTLEIQRTEQGDSAMYLCASSHPRGKAETQYFGPGTRLLVL.